Described below is a single T cell receptor (beta chain) sequence and its context. Its target is not known. The sample is drawn from a study of T cell responses to AZD1222 COVID-19 vaccine. Study observations and caveats: Repertoire sampling was restricted to post-peak T cell response timepoints. Nearly half of spike-specific TCRs reportedly target unmutated variant regions. Among the donors, most were white British and more were female, and clonal diversity was possibly underestimated.

CDR3 length: 15 residues. Germline-derived CDR1 and CDR2 are SGHNT and YENEEA. The junction had 3 bases not matched to a gene; V was cut back by 2 bases and J by 2 bases. The table came from immunoSEQ multiplex PCR; TCRdb's copy has only in-frame clones and leaves some out. Of about 140,000 clones detected, about 90% appear once; the ten largest clones hold 7.5%. The input for sequencing was peripheral blood, taken 28 days after the second dose of the MenACWY control vaccine. The clonotype was recovered from an adult who received the MenACWY meningococcal vaccine as a control. The rearrangement joins TRBV11-3 to TRBJ2-1; 7 bases match TRBD2. CDR3 DNA sequence: TGTGCCAGCAGCTTATTGGCGGGAGCCTACAATGAGCAGTTCTTC. This translates into CASSLLAGAYNEQFF.